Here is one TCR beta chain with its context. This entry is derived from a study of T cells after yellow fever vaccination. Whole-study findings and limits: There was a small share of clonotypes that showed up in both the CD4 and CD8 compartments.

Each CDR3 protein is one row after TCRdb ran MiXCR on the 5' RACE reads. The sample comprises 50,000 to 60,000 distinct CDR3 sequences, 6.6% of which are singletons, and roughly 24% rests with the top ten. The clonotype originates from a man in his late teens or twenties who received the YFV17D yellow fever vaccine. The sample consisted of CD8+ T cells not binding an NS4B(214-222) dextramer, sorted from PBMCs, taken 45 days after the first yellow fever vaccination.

The CDR3 region is CSALNRGPYTEAFF. The CDR3 DNA follows: TGCAGTGCGCTGAACAGGGGGCCGTACACTGAAGCTTTCTTT. V and J are TRBV20-1 and TRBJ1-1; 9 bases map to TRBD1. J lost 3 bases, V lost 6 bases, and 8 bases had no gene match. The germline gives CDR1 DFQATT, CDR2 SNEGSKA (reference sequence). The length of the CDR3 is 14 residues.